Each of the 32 T cell receptor beta chains below was sequenced from the same sample in a study of shared clonotypes between healthy human individuals. The assay was immunoSEQ multiplex PCR, and TCRdb's table has in-frame clones only and misses some. The sample gives fewer than 400,000 clones, approximately 79% of which show up once; 10% is in the top ten. The sample consisted of memory CD4+ T cells sorted from blood. Described subset: CD45RA-negative fraction. Every receptor here comes from a young man in good health.

This clone was observed a few times. The V gene is TRBV5-1, the J gene TRBJ1-5; weak D call: TRBD1 (5 bases). Germline V gene data show CDR1 as SGHRS and CDR2 as YFSETQ. V was clipped by 0 bases and J by 6 bases, with 13 bases between them. The CDR3 runs 15 residues. CDR3 protein: CASSLEGGAGQPQHF. CDR3 bases: TGCGCCAGCAGCTTGGAGGGTGGGGCCGGTCAGCCCCAGCATTTT. The full variable domain, its missing parts supplied by reference TRBV5-1 and TRBJ1-5, is KAGVTQTPRYLIKTRGQQVTLSCSPISGHRSVSWYQQTPGQGLQFLFEYFSETQRNKGNFPGRFSGRQFSNSRSEMNVSTLELGDSALYLCASSLEGGAGQPQHFGDGTRLSIL.

V and J are TRBV20-1 and TRBJ1-1; D unresolved. CDR3 length: 11 amino acids. The V end lost 4 bases, the J end lost 5 bases, and 8 bases lay between the germline ends. Looked up from germline, CDR1 is DFQATT and CDR2 is SNEGSKA (reference sequence). Here the CDR3 reads CSATRRTEAFF. CDR3 coding DNA: TGCAGTGCTACCCGTCGGACTGAAGCTTTCTTT.

This chain joins TRBV2 and TRBJ1-5; D might be TRBD1 (5 bases). Per the germline V gene, CDR1 is SNHLY and CDR2 is FYNNEI. Trimming shortened V by 5 bases and J by 4 bases, and 12 bases separated the two germline ends. The CDR3 sequence is 14 residues long. In DNA form, the CDR3 reads TGTGCCAGCAGTCCCACAGGATCGAATCAGCCCCAGCATTTT. It is translated as CASSPTGSNQPQHF.

This clone was picked up a small number of times. The CDR3 DNA reads as TGTGCCAGCAGCAAAACTAGCGGGAGAGTCTACGAGCAGTACTTC. Amino acid sequence: CASSKTSGRVYEQYF. The rearrangement joins TRBV21-1 to TRBJ2-7; the D call of TRBD2 is as the table states it, not checked on the DNA. TRBV21-1 constitutes a pseudogene. The CDR3 is 15 residues long.

The gene calls are TRBV6-5 and TRBJ2-7; D is uncertain. Between the trimmed V and J ends, which lost 2 bases and 9 bases, there was a span of 11 bases. Germline V gene data show CDR1 as MNHEY and CDR2 as SVGAGI. CDR3 length equals 12 residues. Written as DNA, the CDR3 is TGTGCCAGCAGTTACGTGGGCGGCGGGCAGTACTTC. This gives the protein CASSYVGGGQYF.

On this clone itself: Its ends do not fully match the called genes, so a read error is possible. The same CDR3 arises from other DNA sequences in this sample as well. V and J are TRBV5-1 and TRBJ2-5; a possible D gene is TRBD2 (6 bases). Looked up from germline, CDR1 is SGHRS and CDR2 is YFSETQ. CDR3 length equals 14 residues. DNA of the CDR3: TGCGCCAGCAGTTTGGAGGGTAGCTATAAGACCCAGTACTTC. It specifies CASSLEGSYKTQYF.

V gene TRBV10-2 combines with J gene TRBJ2-1; 7 bases fit TRBD2. The CDR3 is 13 residues long. Trimming removed 6 bases from V and 5 bases from J; junction bases left unmatched: 4. Germline V gives CDR1 WSHSY, CDR2 SAAADI. CDR3 in amino acids: CASRRTSNNEQFF. The CDR3 region has the DNA TGCGCCAGCAGGAGGACTAGTAACAATGAGCAGTTCTTC.

This clone was observed many times. This sequence joins TRBV11-3 and TRBJ2-2, with TRBD1 identical over 8 bases. In germline, CDR1 is SGHNT, CDR2 YENEEA. Trimming removed 5 bases from V and 1 base from J; junction bases left unmatched: 6. The CDR3 contains 16 residues. CDR3: CASSPQGAQNTGELFF. CDR3 DNA sequence: TGTGCCAGCAGCCCTCAGGGGGCGCAGAACACCGGGGAGCTGTTTTTT.

The rearrangement links TRBV19 to TRBJ1-3; 8 bases map to TRBD1. The length of the CDR3 is 17 residues. V was clipped by 3 bases and J by 2 bases; unmatched bases: 9. The V gene's germline CDR1 is LNHDA and CDR2 SQIVND (reference sequence). CDR3 sequence reads: CASSISAQQGAGNTIYF. In DNA form, the CDR3 reads TGTGCCAGTAGTATTTCGGCCCAACAGGGGGCTGGAAACACCATATATTTT.

About this clone: A junction end diverges from the germline sequence, so it may reflect a read error. The chain joins TRBV18 to TRBJ2-7; the match to TRBD1 covers 8 bases. The CDR3 runs 19 residues. Germline CDR1 KGHSH, CDR2 LQKENI. The CDR3 here is CVSSPSGGLVLAATYEQYF. In DNA, the CDR3 is TGTGTCAGCTCGCCCTCAGGGGGCCTCGTACTAGCCGCAACCTACGAGCAGTACTTC.

Comment on this clone: At the DNA level, this CDR3 is encoded by other sequences in the same sample as well. The rearrangement uses TRBV5-1 and TRBJ2-2; D call uncertain. The V gene lost 3 bases and the J gene lost 0 bases, with 9 bases spanning the gap. Per the germline V gene, CDR1 is SGHRS and CDR2 is YFSETQ. The CDR3 has 15 amino acids. The DNA of the CDR3 is TGCGCCAGCAGCTCAGGTGGGGCGAACACCGGGGAGCTGTTTTTT. It encodes CASSSGGANTGELFF.

The chain combines TRBV9 with TRBJ2-1; no firm D call. This CDR3 has 17 residues. V lost 0 bases and J lost 3, with 16 bases in between. Per germline, CDR1 SGDLS and CDR2 YYNGEE. The CDR3 here is CASSVAAGIKHYNEQFF. As DNA, the CDR3 is TGTGCCAGCAGCGTAGCGGCCGGTATTAAACACTACAATGAGCAGTTCTTC.

The chain has TRBV4-1 and TRBJ1-5; D call uncertain. V lost 0 bases and J 5 bases, leaving 8 bases between the germline ends. CDR1 is MGHRA, CDR2 YSYEKL, per germline. The CDR3 has 14 residues. CDR3 region: CASSQDRSHQPQHF. The CDR3 DNA sequence: TGCGCCAGCAGCCAAGATCGCAGCCATCAGCCCCAGCATTTT.

The J gene is TRBJ1-2, the V gene TRBV18; TRBD1 matches 9 bases. The germline gives CDR1 KGHSH, CDR2 LQKENI. The V gene end was trimmed by 2 bases and the J gene end by 6 bases; junction bases not matched to a gene: 4. This CDR3 region has 14 residues. CDR3: CASSPAGTGNGYTF. CDR3 nucleotides: TGTGCCAGCTCACCAGCCGGGACAGGGAATGGCTACACCTTC.

The chain is built from TRBV30 and TRBJ2-3; the D is unclear. Trimming left V 1 base short and J 1 base short, with 9 bases between. Germline V gene lookup returns CDR1 GTSNPN and CDR2 SVGIG (reference sequence). This CDR3 has 14 amino acids. The DNA of the CDR3 is TGTGCCTGGAGTGGGGTGGTCCGCACAGATACGCAGTATTTT. It specifies CAWSGVVRTDTQYF.

CDR3 sequence reads: CASTLIPDVSSYNEQFF. In DNA form, the CDR3 reads TGCGCCAGCACCCTAATCCCGGACGTGAGCTCCTACAATGAGCAGTTCTTC. The rearrangement joins TRBV5-1 to TRBJ2-1; no clear D. V lost 6 bases, J lost 0 bases, and 19 bases lay in between. The CDR3 runs to 17 residues. Germline loops: CDR1 SGHRS, CDR2 YFSETQ.

This sequence joins TRBV28 and TRBJ2-5; tentative D call: TRBD2 (5 bases). The CDR3 spans 15 residues. Between the trimmed V and J ends, which lost 2 bases and 2 bases, there was a span of 12 bases. Germline CDR1 reads MDHEN; CDR2 reads SYDVKM. The CDR3 DNA reads as TGTGCCAGCAGTTTAGGTTCAGCGGTACAAGAGACCCAGTACTTC. It encodes CASSLGSAVQETQYF.

In the case of this clone: This clone may be a read error of a much larger clone one base away. Other DNA variants within this sample encode the same CDR3. V gene TRBV2 combines with J gene TRBJ1-1; D is ambiguous. The germline gives CDR1 SNHLY, CDR2 FYNNEI. The CDR3 extends over 17 amino acids. This CDR3 is CASRNPLMEAGNTEAFF. The CDR3 DNA is TGTGCCAGCAGAAACCCTCTCATGGAGGCAGGAAACACTGAAGCCTTCTTT.

This chain connects TRBV7-6 to TRBJ1-4; D possibly corresponds to TRBD1 (5 bases). The CDR3 loop spans 16 amino acids. With 1 base removed from V and 11 bases from J, the gap between germline ends came to 20 bases. Per germline, CDR1 SGHVS and CDR2 FNYEAQ. The CDR3 DNA sequence: TGTGCCAGCAGCTTAGGGCAGAACAGGTCAAAGAGGAAACTGTTTTTT. This translates into CASSLGQNRSKRKLFF.

In this sample, this clone turned up a few times. The chain carries TRBV6-5 and TRBJ2-7; 7 bases line up with TRBD1. CDR1 is MNHEY and CDR2 is SVGAGI in the germline V gene. CDR3 size: 13 residues. The J segment lost 2 bases and the V segment lost 5 bases, leaving 3 bases of the junction unmatched. The CDR3 bases are TGTGCCAGCAGTACCGACAGGGCCTACGAGCAGTACTTC. It specifies CASSTDRAYEQYF.

This clone appeared a few times. The chain recombines TRBV28 with TRBJ2-7; TRBD2 matches 7 bases. V lost 8 bases and J lost 3; bases outside the gene matches: 10. Germline values: CDR1 MDHEN, CDR2 SYDVKM. There are 14 residues in the CDR3. The CDR3 loop is CASRMYSGFYEQYF. CDR3 nucleotides: TGTGCCAGCCGCATGTATAGCGGGTTCTACGAGCAGTACTTC.

This clone was seen only a few times. The chain employs TRBV6-4 and TRBJ2-2; D gene uncertain. V was cut by 7 bases and J by 4 bases, with 16 bases left in between. Germline loops: CDR1 MRHNA, CDR2 SNTAGT. This CDR3 contains 15 residues. CDR3 residues: CASKSSGYSTGELFF. The CDR3 region has the DNA TGTGCCAGCAAGAGTTCGGGTTATAGCACCGGGGAGCTGTTTTTT.

V usage is TRBV5-1 and J usage is TRBJ2-3, with 11 bases identical to TRBD2. The V and J ends lost 4 bases and 3 bases, in that order; junction bases with no gene match: 4. Germline loops: CDR1 SGHRS, CDR2 YFSETQ. The CDR3 spans 15 residues. This chain's CDR3 is CASSPRTSGTDTQYF. CDR3 nucleotides: TGCGCCAGCAGCCCAAGGACTAGCGGGACAGATACGCAGTATTTT.

A few counts support this clone. The chain carries TRBV5-1 and TRBJ1-1; D is undetermined. Trimming pared 5 bases from V and 4 bases from J, leaving 15 bases between. Germline V gene lookup returns CDR1 SGHRS and CDR2 YFSETQ. The length of the CDR3 is 14 residues. The DNA of the CDR3 is TGCGCCAGCAGGACACAAGCCTCTGCCACTGAAGCTTTCTTT. Its translation: CASRTQASATEAFF.

The chain's CDR3 is CASSLQGAAYNEQFF. CDR3 DNA: TGCGCCAGCAGCCTACAGGGGGCCGCCTACAATGAGCAGTTCTTC. The chain recombines TRBV5-1 with TRBJ2-1; 9 positions agree with TRBD1. Germline values: CDR1 SGHRS, CDR2 YFSETQ. Trimming removed 4 bases from V and 2 bases from J; junction bases left unmatched: 4. The CDR3 runs 15 residues.

This clone was counted a few times. The chain employs TRBV28 and TRBJ1-1, with a tentative D call TRBD1 (5 bases). Per the germline V gene, CDR1 is MDHEN and CDR2 is SYDVKM. The CDR3 is 16 amino acids. The germline V and J ends were trimmed by 7 bases and 3 bases, with 21 bases remaining between them. DNA of the CDR3: TGTGCCAGCACCCCCAGCCCCGGGGCCAGGGACACTGAAGCTTTCTTT. The encoded protein is CASTPSPGARDTEAFF. The variable domain in full, completed from reference TRBV28 and TRBJ1-1, reads DVKVTQSSRYLVKRTGEKVFLECVQDMDHENMFWYRQDPGLGLRLIYFSYDVKMKEKGDIPEGYSVSREKKERFSLILESASTNQTSMYLCASTPSPGARDTEAFFGQGTRLTVV.

The chain uses TRBV7-9 and TRBJ1-2; 11 nucleotides match TRBD1. CDR1 is SEHNR, CDR2 FQNEAQ, per germline (reference sequence). The CDR3 length is 16 residues. V lost 0 bases to trimming and J lost 8 bases; unmatched junction nucleotides: 8. CDR3 DNA: TGTGCCAGCAGCTTAGCGAGCGGACAGGGGGCTCGCGGCTACACCTTC. Residues: CASSLASGQGARGYTF.

The V gene is TRBV6-6, the J gene TRBJ1-1, with a weak D call TRBD1 (6 bases). Germline V lookup: CDR1 MNHNY, CDR2 SVGAGI (reference sequence). This CDR3 spans 12 amino acids. Deletions cut 5 bases from V and 5 bases from J, with 9 bases between. The CDR3 coding sequence is TGTGCCAGCAGTGAGGGGGGGACTGAAGCTTTCTTT. This translates into CASSEGGTEAFF.

The table lists this clone with a few counts. Here the CDR3 DNA reads TGTGCCAGCAGCCAGGGCGCGGCTCACAGCACAGATACGCAGTATTTT. Its translation is CASSQGAAHSTDTQYF. The chain employs TRBV7-6 and TRBJ2-3, with D maybe TRBD1 (5 bases). CDR1 and CDR2 (germline): SGHVS, FNYEAQ. The CDR3 totals 16 residues. Between the trimmed V and J ends, which lost 5 bases and 0 bases, there was a span of 15 bases. Filled out from reference TRBV7-6 and TRBJ2-3, the complete variable domain reads GAGVSQSPRYKVTKRGQDVALRCDPISGHVSLYWYRQALGQGPEFLTYFNYEAQQDKSGLPNDRFSAERPEGSISTLTIQRTEQRDSAMYRCASSQGAAHSTDTQYFGPGTRLTVL.

The genes are TRBV28 and TRBJ2-2, with D hard to call. CDR1 is MDHEN and CDR2 is SYDVKM in the germline V gene. V lost 7 bases, J lost 4 bases, and 13 bases lay in between. This CDR3 comprises 14 residues. CDR3: CASKLIGFTGELFF. The CDR3 DNA is TGTGCCAGCAAATTAATAGGGTTCACCGGGGAGCTGTTTTTT.

In regard to this clone: In the same sample, other DNA sequences code for this CDR3. The J gene is TRBJ2-5, the V gene TRBV9, with no clear D. Trimming took off 0 bases at V and 2 bases at J, with 8 bases between the two ends. CDR1 and CDR2 (germline): SGDLS, YYNGEE. The CDR3 contains 14 residues. The CDR3 DNA follows: TGTGCCAGCAGCGTAGGGGTGGGGCAAGAGACCCAGTACTTC. Amino acid sequence: CASSVGVGQETQYF.

V gene TRBV6-1 combines with J gene TRBJ2-1; D gene unclear. The CDR3 sequence is 17 residues long. Germline V gene lookup returns CDR1 MNHNS and CDR2 SASEGT. The V gene lost 4 bases and the J gene lost 9 bases, with 25 bases spanning the gap. CDR3 bases: TGTGCCAGCAGTGCCCGTCTAACTATCGGAACCGACACTGAGCAGTTCTTC. Encoded protein: CASSARLTIGTDTEQFF.